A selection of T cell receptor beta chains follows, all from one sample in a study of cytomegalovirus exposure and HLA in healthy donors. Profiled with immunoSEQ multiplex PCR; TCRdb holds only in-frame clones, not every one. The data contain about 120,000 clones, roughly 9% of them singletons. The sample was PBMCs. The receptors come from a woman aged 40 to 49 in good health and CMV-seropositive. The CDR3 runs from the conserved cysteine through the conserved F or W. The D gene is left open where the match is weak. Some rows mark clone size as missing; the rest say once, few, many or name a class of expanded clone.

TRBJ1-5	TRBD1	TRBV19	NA	CASSGTAYSNQPQHF	TGTGCCAGTAGCGGGACAGCATATAGCAATCAGCCCCAGCATTTT
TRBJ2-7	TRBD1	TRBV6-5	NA	CASSSDRDRLNYEQYF	TGTGCCAGCAGTTCAGACCGGGACAGGTTAAACTACGAGCAGTACTTC
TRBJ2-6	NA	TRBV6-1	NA	CASSEGHSGANVMTF	TGTGCCAGCAGTGAAGGACACTCTGGGGCAAACGTCATGACTTTT
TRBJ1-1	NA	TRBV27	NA	CASQLGGSTEAFF	TGTGCCAGCCAACTGGGGGGATCCACTGAAGCTTTCTTT
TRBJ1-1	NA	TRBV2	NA	CASMGGWSTEAFF	TGTGCCAGCATGGGGGGATGGAGCACTGAAGCTTTCTTT
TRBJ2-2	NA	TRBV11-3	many	CASSLRDPGELFF	TGTGCCAGCAGCTTACGGGATCCCGGGGAGCTGTTTTTT
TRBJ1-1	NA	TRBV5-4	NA	CASSPEPGGNTEAFF	TGTGCCAGCAGCCCAGAGCCCGGGGGAAACACTGAAGCTTTCTTT
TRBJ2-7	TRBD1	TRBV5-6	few	CASSPDRVGEQYF	TGTGCCAGCAGTCCGGACAGGGTGGGCGAGCAGTACTTC
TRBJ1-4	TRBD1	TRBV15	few	CATSKPLTGLREKLFF	TGTGCCACCAGCAAACCGTTGACAGGGCTCCGTGAAAAACTGTTTTTT
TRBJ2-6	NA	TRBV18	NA	CAGAGQPSGANVLTF	TGTGCCGGGGCGGGACAGCCCTCTGGGGCCAACGTCCTGACTTTC
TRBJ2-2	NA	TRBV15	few	CATSRDIGRGRTGELFF	TGTGCCACCAGCCGAGACATCGGCAGGGGACGCACCGGGGAGCTGTTTTTT
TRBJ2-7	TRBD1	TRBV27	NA	CASHGTGPYEQYF	TGTGCCAGCCACGGGACAGGACCGTACGAGCAGTACTTC
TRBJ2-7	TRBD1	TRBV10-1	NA	CASSEGGQGVYEQYF	TGCGCCAGCAGTGAGGGGGGACAGGGGGTCTACGAGCAGTACTTC
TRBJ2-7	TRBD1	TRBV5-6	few	CASSSDRGPFPAYEQYF	TGTGCCAGCAGCTCGGACAGGGGGCCGTTTCCCGCCTACGAGCAGTACTTC
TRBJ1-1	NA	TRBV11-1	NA	CASRPGPGDTEAFF	TGTGCCAGCAGGCCAGGGCCAGGTGACACTGAAGCTTTCTTT
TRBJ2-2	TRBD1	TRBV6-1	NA	CASSGRTGVSPGELFF	TGTGCCAGCAGTGGACGGACAGGGGTGAGCCCCGGGGAGCTGTTTTTT
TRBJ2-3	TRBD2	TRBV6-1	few	CASSERLAGGWDTQYF	TGTGCCAGCAGTGAACGACTAGCGGGGGGGTGGGATACGCAGTATTTT
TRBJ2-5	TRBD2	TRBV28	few	CASSLAGRQETQYF	TGTGCCAGCAGCCTAGCGGGGCGCCAAGAGACCCAGTACTTC
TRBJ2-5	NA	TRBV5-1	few	CASSRTQETQYF	TGCGCCAGCAGCAGGACTCAAGAGACCCAGTACTTC
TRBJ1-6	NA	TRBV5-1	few	CASSNDARDIHSPLHF	TGCGCCAGCAGCAACGACGCCCGGGACATCCATTCACCCCTCCACTTT
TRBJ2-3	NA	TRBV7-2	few	CASSPRQDSRYF	TGTGCCAGCAGCCCCAGACAGGACTCCCGGTATTTT
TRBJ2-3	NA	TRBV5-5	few	CASSLELGLQYF	TGTGCCAGCAGCTTGGAACTAGGCCTCCAGTATTTT
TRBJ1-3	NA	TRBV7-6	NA	CASSSEFGNTIYF	TGTGCCAGCAGCTCGGAGTTTGGAAACACCATATATTTT
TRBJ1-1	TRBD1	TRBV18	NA	CASSSGQGVEAFF	TGTGCCAGCTCATCCGGACAGGGAGTGGAAGCTTTCTTT
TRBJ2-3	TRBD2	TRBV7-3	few	CASSFAGGGTDTQYF	TGTGCCAGCAGCTTCGCGGGGGGAGGCACAGATACGCAGTATTTT
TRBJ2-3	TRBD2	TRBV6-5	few	CASSSITGTRGDTQYF	TGTGCCAGCAGTTCAATAACCGGGACTAGGGGCGATACGCAGTATTTT
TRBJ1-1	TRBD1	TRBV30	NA	CAWARDRGDTEAFF	TGTGCCTGGGCTCGAGACAGGGGCGACACTGAAGCTTTCTTT
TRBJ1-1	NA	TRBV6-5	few	CASSYSGGTEAFF	TGTGCCAGCAGTTACTCGGGGGGCACTGAAGCTTTCTTT
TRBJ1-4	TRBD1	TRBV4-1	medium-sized	CASSLQQGGYEKLFF	TGCGCCAGCAGCCTTCAACAGGGGGGGTATGAAAAACTGTTTTTT
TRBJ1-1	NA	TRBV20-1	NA	CSARDGWKAFF	TGCAGTGCTAGAGACGGGTGGAAAGCTTTCTTT
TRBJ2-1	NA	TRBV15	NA	CATSREARQLIYNEQFF	TGTGCCACCAGCAGAGAGGCGCGGCAGTTAATATACAATGAGCAGTTCTTC
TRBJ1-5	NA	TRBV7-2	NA	CASSFTGNQPQHF	TGTGCCAGCAGCTTTACGGGGAATCAGCCCCAGCATTTT
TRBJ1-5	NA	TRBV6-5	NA	CASSSGRLGNQPQHF	TGTGCCAGCAGTTCGGGGAGGTTAGGGAATCAGCCCCAGCATTTT
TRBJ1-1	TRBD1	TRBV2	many	CASSGTGAMNTEAFF	TGTGCCAGCAGTGGGACAGGGGCCATGAACACTGAAGCTTTCTTT
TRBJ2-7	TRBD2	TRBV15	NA	CATSRVGGFYEQYF	TGTGCCACCAGCAGAGTGGGGGGGTTCTACGAGCAGTACTTC
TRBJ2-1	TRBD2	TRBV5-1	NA	CASSRTLAGTYNEQFF	TGCGCCAGCAGCCGGACGCTAGCGGGGACCTACAATGAGCAGTTCTTC
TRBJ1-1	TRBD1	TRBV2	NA	CASSLDRGNTEAFF	TGTGCCAGCAGTTTGGACAGGGGAAACACTGAAGCTTTCTTT
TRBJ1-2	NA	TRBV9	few	CASSPGTPRIYGYTF	TGTGCCAGCAGCCCTGGGACACCGCGAATCTATGGCTACACCTTC
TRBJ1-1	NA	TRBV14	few	CASSQVLGANTEAFF	TGTGCCAGCAGCCAAGTATTGGGGGCGAACACTGAAGCTTTCTTT
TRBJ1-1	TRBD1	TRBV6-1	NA	CASSELRGGASEAFF	TGTGCCAGCAGTGAATTGCGAGGGGGCGCATCTGAAGCTTTCTTT
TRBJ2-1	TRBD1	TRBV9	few	CASSVRGRSSYNEQFF	TGTGCCAGCAGCGTCAGGGGGCGGAGCTCCTACAATGAGCAGTTCTTC
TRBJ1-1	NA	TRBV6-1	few	CASSLGGVGTEAFF	TGTGCCAGCAGTCTCGGGGGAGTGGGGACTGAAGCTTTCTTT
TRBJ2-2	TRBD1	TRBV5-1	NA	CASTTRGQGTGELFF	TGCGCCAGCACCACCCGGGGACAGGGGACCGGGGAGCTGTTTTTT
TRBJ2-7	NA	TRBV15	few	CATSRVLPQGEQYF	TGTGCCACCAGCAGAGTTCTCCCCCAGGGCGAGCAGTACTTC
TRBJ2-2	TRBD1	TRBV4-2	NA	CASSQDAGGNGELFF	TGTGCCAGCAGCCAAGATGCAGGGGGTAACGGGGAGCTGTTTTTT
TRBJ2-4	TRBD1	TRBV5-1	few	CASSQAPDRGNIQYF	TGCGCCAGCAGCCAAGCCCCTGACAGGGGTAACATTCAGTACTTC
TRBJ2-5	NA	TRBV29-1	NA	CSVSRGSETQYF	TGCAGCGTGTCACGCGGGTCAGAGACCCAGTACTTC